Following are 14 T cell receptor beta chains from one sample sequenced in a study of long-term antiretroviral therapy in people with HIV. The authors ran the immunoSEQ assay, v3.0, at survey level. This table comes from immunoSEQ multiplex PCR, and its TCRdb copy is limited to in-frame clones, with some not included. The repertoire holds tens of thousands of clones, with 90% to 95% as singletons. The sequencing used unsorted PBMCs, collected approximately 7.4 years after starting antiretroviral therapy. The receptors come from a man between 50 and 59 years old with HIV.

The CDR3 here is CASSVGQGRNTGELFF. The CDR3 coding sequence is TGTGCCAGCAGCGTAGGACAGGGGAGGAACACCGGGGAGCTGTTTTTT. J is TRBJ2-2 and V is TRBV9; 8 bases are shared with TRBD1. The CDR3 spans 16 residues. The germline CDR1 and CDR2 sequences are SGDLS and YYNGEE. J lost 1 base, V lost 0 bases, and 2 bases had no gene match.

The chain is built from TRBV5-1 and TRBJ1-1; D is perhaps TRBD1 (5 bases). CDR3 size: 14 residues. Trimming left V 2 bases short and J 3 bases short, with 11 bases between. CDR1 and CDR2 (germline): SGHRS, YFSETQ. The CDR3 DNA follows: TGCGCCAGCAGCTTCGGGTTAGGGGACACTGAAGCTTTCTTT. Translated, it gives CASSFGLGDTEAFF.

V and J are TRBV28 and TRBJ1-3; 7 nucleotides agree with TRBD1. The trim removed 5 bases at V and 4 bases at J, leaving 5 bases unmatched. Germline CDR1 is MDHEN and CDR2 is SYDVKM. The CDR3 has 14 residues. The CDR3 reads CASSPTGYGNTIYF. The CDR3 nucleotides read TGTGCCAGCAGTCCGACAGGGTACGGAAACACCATATATTTT. The whole variable domain, remainder taken from reference TRBV28 and TRBJ1-3, is DVKVTQSSRYLVKRTGEKVFLECVQDMDHENMFWYRQDPGLGLRLIYFSYDVKMKEKGDIPEGYSVSREKKERFSLILESASTNQTSMYLCASSPTGYGNTIYFGEGSWLTVV.

The rearrangement joins TRBV27 to TRBJ2-4, with D possibly matching TRBD1 (5 bases). CDR1 and CDR2 from the germline V gene are MNHEY and SMNVEV (reference sequence). V lost 4 bases, J lost 8 bases, and 12 bases lay in between. The CDR3 has 13 amino acids. The CDR3, as DNA: TGTGCCAGCAGTTGGACCCTCAGGGACATTCAGTACTTC. This encodes CASSWTLRDIQYF.

The rearrangement joins TRBV2 to TRBJ2-6; no firm D call. The CDR3 runs 14 residues. The germline V gene has CDR1 SNHLY and CDR2 FYNNEI. The V end was cut by 6 bases, the J end by 0 bases, with 6 bases between. The CDR3 bases are TGTGCCAGCAGGGACCGCTCTGGGGCCAACGTCCTGACTTTC. Its protein product is CASRDRSGANVLTF.

The chain recombines TRBV27 with TRBJ1-1; no firm D call. The CDR3 is 13 amino acids. CDR1 and CDR2 (germline): MNHEY, SMNVEV (reference sequence). Trimming pared 0 bases from V and 4 bases from J, leaving 6 bases between. The CDR3 spells CASSLSRGTEAFF. CDR3 sequence (DNA): TGTGCCAGCAGTTTATCCCGGGGCACTGAAGCTTTCTTT.

This chain connects TRBV13 to TRBJ2-7; D is uncertain. This CDR3 comprises 14 residues. V shed 5 bases and J shed 3 bases, with 14 bases lying between them. The V gene's germline CDR1 is PRHDT and CDR2 FYEKMQ (reference sequence). The CDR3 here is CASSPERSSYEQYF. CDR3 bases: TGTGCCAGCAGCCCGGAGAGGTCCAGCTACGAGCAGTACTTC.

The V gene is TRBV4-3, the J gene TRBJ2-7; 9 nucleotides align to TRBD1. Per germline, CDR1 LGHNA and CDR2 YSLEER. The CDR3 sequence is 15 residues long. Unmatched junction bases numbered 8, after V lost 4 bases and J lost 4 bases. DNA of the CDR3: TGCGCCAGCAGCCCCACGGACAGGGGCTCGTACGAGCAGTACTTC. It yields the protein CASSPTDRGSYEQYF.

The chain is built from TRBV6-1 and TRBJ2-6; 7 bases map to TRBD1. The CDR3 is 18 residues long. Germline assignment: CDR1 MNHNS and CDR2 SASEGT. V was clipped by 0 bases and J by 0 bases; unmatched bases: 5. CDR3 residues: CASSEARDSYSGANVLTF. CDR3 coding DNA: TGTGCCAGCAGTGAAGCCAGGGACAGTTACTCTGGGGCCAACGTCCTGACTTTC.

CDR3 nucleotide sequence: TGTGCCAGCAGTATACAGGACCCTGCAACTAATGAAAAACTGTTTTTT. It yields the protein CASSIQDPATNEKLFF. This chain joins TRBV27 and TRBJ1-4, with a tentative D call TRBD1 (5 bases). CDR3 length: 16 amino acids. With 5 bases removed from V and 0 bases from J, the gap between germline ends came to 13 bases. From germline, CDR1 is MNHEY and CDR2 SMNVEV (reference sequence).

V gene TRBV27 combines with J gene TRBJ2-7; D is possibly TRBD1 or TRBD2 (5 bases each). Germline CDR1 MNHEY, CDR2 SMNVEV (reference sequence). CDR3 length: 13 amino acids. V was clipped by 6 bases and J by 5 bases, with 14 bases between them. The CDR3 reads CASSPVGENEQYF. The CDR3 DNA is TGTGCCAGCAGCCCGGTGGGGGAGAACGAGCAGTACTTC.

This clone was seen once. This chain joins TRBV2 and TRBJ2-7; 12 nucleotides line up with TRBD1. The CDR3 totals 14 residues. Germline V gives CDR1 SNHLY, CDR2 FYNNEI. J gave up 5 bases and V 8 bases, and 7 bases lay outside the gene matches. CDR3 region: CASPGGQGAHEQYF. CDR3 nucleotide sequence: TGTGCCAGCCCCGGGGGACAGGGGGCCCACGAGCAGTACTTC.

This chain uses TRBV9 with TRBJ1-3; tentative D call: TRBD1 (6 bases). Trimming removed 3 bases at V and 8 bases at J, with 12 bases between. Germline-derived CDR1 and CDR2 are SGDLS and YYNGEE. This CDR3 region has 13 residues. CDR3 region: CASSAGQLDTIYF. The CDR3 nucleotides are TGTGCCAGCAGCGCAGGACAGCTGGACACCATATATTTT.

This clone was recorded only once. This sequence joins TRBV30 and TRBJ1-1; D might be TRBD1 (6 bases). The ends were cut back, 6 bases at V and 8 bases at J, with 25 bases in the middle. Germline lookup yields CDR1 GTSNPN and CDR2 SVGIG (reference sequence). The CDR3 consists of 15 residues. CDR3 coding DNA: TGTGCCTGCGCCTTAGGACAGCATGGGGTGGGAGAAGCTTTCTTT. Encoded protein: CACALGQHGVGEAFF.